Below, 9 T cell receptor beta chains from the same sample are listed, as sequenced in a study of blood T cell repertoires in COVID-19. Clones were read by immunoSEQ multiplex PCR, and TCRdb kept only the in-frame ones, dropping some. Of more than 35,000 clones listed, around four fifths were seen once; the top ten hold around 13%. The sample taken for sequencing was peripheral blood. Source of these receptors: a man in his fifties or sixties with active or convalescent COVID-19.

The chain uses TRBV18 and TRBJ2-7; D is perhaps TRBD1 (5 bases). The V gene's germline CDR1 is KGHSH and CDR2 LQKENI. This CDR3 contains 13 residues. V lost 4 bases to trimming and J lost 5 bases, with 12 bases between them. DNA of the CDR3: TGTGCCAGCTCACGCTCGCAGGGTAACGAGCAGTACTTC. Protein product: CASSRSQGNEQYF.

The chain carries TRBV27 and TRBJ1-5; TRBD1 is a possible D gene (5 bases). The CDR3 is 14 amino acids. V dropped 2 bases and J dropped 5 bases, with 10 bases sitting between them. Germline assignment: CDR1 MNHEY and CDR2 SMNVEV (reference sequence). The CDR3 reads CASSLMQGHQPQHF. The CDR3 bases are TGTGCCAGCAGTTTAATGCAGGGCCATCAGCCCCAGCATTTT.

The chain links TRBV7-6 to TRBJ1-6; 7 nucleotides agree with TRBD1. CDR1 and CDR2 from the germline V gene are SGHVS and FNYEAQ. Germline trimming cut 8 bases from V and 8 bases from J; bases unmatched to any gene: 6. The CDR3 length is 13 residues. The CDR3 loop reads CASAQGDYSPLHF. The CDR3 bases are TGTGCCAGCGCTCAGGGGGACTATTCACCCCTCCACTTT.

This clone was observed once. The rearrangement joins TRBV3-1 (or the pseudogene TRBV3-2) to TRBJ2-5, with D maybe TRBD1 (6 bases). Per germline, CDR1 LGHDT and CDR2 YNNKEL (reference sequence). Trimming took 0 bases from V and 1 from J, leaving 9 bases between them. The CDR3 spans 15 residues. CDR3 nucleotide sequence: TGTGCCAGCAGCCAAGATCGGACAGTCCAAGAGACCCAGTACTTC. Protein product: CASSQDRTVQETQYF.

The rearrangement joins TRBV6-4 to TRBJ1-1, with 7 bases that match TRBD1. With V trimmed by 6 bases and J by 1 base, 5 bases remained unmatched. The CDR3 is 14 residues long. Germline-derived CDR1 and CDR2 are MRHNA and SNTAGT. CDR3 DNA sequence: TGTGCCAGCAGATCCGGACAGGCGAACACTGAAGCTTTCTTT. Translated: CASRSGQANTEAFF.

The chain recombines TRBV30 with TRBJ2-5; 11 bases map to TRBD2. The CDR3 runs 15 residues. Trimming at V came to 1 base and at J to 0 bases, leaving 1 base not matched to a gene. Germline CDR1 GTSNPN, CDR2 SVGIG (reference sequence). CDR3 DNA sequence: TGTGCCTGGAGTGAGGGACTAGCGGACCAAGAGACCCAGTACTTC. Protein product: CAWSEGLADQETQYF.

The genes are TRBV6-5 and TRBJ1-5; 7 bases are a match to TRBD1. Germline CDR1 is MNHEY and CDR2 is SVGAGI. The CDR3 runs to 15 residues. Trimming cost V 6 bases and J 2 bases; bases outside gene matches: 7. This chain's CDR3 is CASSGNRGGNQPQHF. In DNA, the CDR3 is TGTGCCAGCAGCGGGAACAGGGGTGGCAATCAGCCCCAGCATTTT.

This clone was recorded only once. The rearrangement uses TRBV3-1 (or the pseudogene TRBV3-2) and TRBJ1-2; maybe TRBD1 (6 bases). The germline V gene has CDR1 LGHDT and CDR2 YNNKEL (reference sequence). Trimming left V 0 bases short and J 6 bases short, with 17 bases between. The CDR3 is 16 residues long. CDR3 DNA: TGTGCCAGCAGCCAAGATCTTGGCGGGGGGCGGGATGGCTACACCTTC. As protein: CASSQDLGGGRDGYTF.

This sequence joins TRBV4-2 and TRBJ2-7, with 14 positions matching TRBD2. CDR3 length equals 15 residues. Germline V lookup: CDR1 LGHNA, CDR2 YNFKEQ. The V and J ends lost 4 bases and 7 bases, in that order; junction bases with no gene match: 6. CDR3 coding DNA: TGTGCCAGCAGCCTAAGACTAGCGGGGGGGCAAGAGCAGTACTTC. It yields the protein CASSLRLAGGQEQYF.